Listed below are T cell receptor beta chains from one sample, sequenced in a study of CD8+ T cells in alopecia areata. TCRdb keeps only in-frame clones here, not all; method: immunoSEQ multiplex PCR. Here the sample spans roughly 30,000 clones, less than 65% being singletons. What was sequenced was NKG2D-high CD8+ T cells sorted from blood. Receptor source: a human donor with alopecia areata. Both conserved end residues are part of each CDR3. D genes are given only for firm matches. Some rows have no size entry. The others give once, few or many, or a class for an expanded clone.

cdr3_length	d_call	clone_size	j_call	v_call	cdr3_aa	cdr3_nt
15	NA	NA	TRBJ2-2	TRBV7-9	CASSTALASTGELFF	TGTGCCAGCAGCACCGCTCTAGCGTCCACCGGGGAGCTGTTTTTT
15	TRBD2	NA	TRBJ2-7	TRBV4-3	CASSQGLAGTYEQYF	TGCGCCAGCAGCCAGGGACTAGCGGGGACCTACGAGCAGTACTTC
12	NA	NA	TRBJ2-3	TRBV9	CASSGVQDTQYF	TGTGCCAGCAGCGGAGTACAGGATACGCAGTATTTT
17	NA	NA	TRBJ2-3	TRBV28	CASGLGVLRSGTDTQYF	TGTGCCAGCGGGCTCGGGGTTTTACGGTCGGGCACAGATACGCAGTATTTT
13	TRBD1	NA	TRBJ1-2	TRBV6-5	CASSYSQGVGYTF	TGTGCCAGCAGTTACTCACAGGGGGTTGGCTACACCTTC
16	NA	few	TRBJ2-7	TRBV4-1	CASSQGSQGLYVEQYF	TGCGCCAGCAGCCAAGGGTCGCAGGGGCTATATGTCGAGCAGTACTTC
10	NA	NA	TRBJ1-2	TRBV30	CAWGLAFPTF	TGTGCCTGGGGACTAGCTTTTCCTACCTTC
17	NA	medium-sized	TRBJ2-2	TRBV15	CATSNPSGEGITGELFF	TGTGCCACCAGCAACCCGTCGGGTGAGGGGATAACCGGGGAGCTGTTTTTT
16	NA	NA	TRBJ2-7	TRBV7-9	CASSPRAGKDSYEQYF	TGTGCCAGCAGCCCTAGGGCCGGGAAAGACTCCTACGAGCAGTACTTC
13	NA	NA	TRBJ1-2	TRBV29-1	CSVEASGLYGYTF	TGCAGCGTTGAGGCCTCAGGGTTGTATGGCTACACCTTC
15	NA	few	TRBJ1-6	TRBV5-1	CASSLYPGDSSPLHF	TGCGCCAGCAGCTTGTATCCCGGAGATAGTTCACCCCTCCACTTT
14	TRBD1	NA	TRBJ2-1	TRBV29-1	CSVSGTENYNEQFF	TGCAGCGTTTCCGGGACAGAGAACTACAATGAGCAGTTCTTC
13	NA	NA	TRBJ1-1	TRBV4-3	CASSQARGTEAFF	TGCGCCAGCAGCCAAGCGAGGGGTACTGAAGCTTTCTTT
13	TRBD2	NA	TRBJ2-7	TRBV5-4	CASSNGGAYEQYF	TGTGCCAGCAGCAACGGGGGGGCCTACGAGCAGTACTTC
12	NA	NA	TRBJ1-1	TRBV6-5	CASTDGGARAFF	TGTGCCAGCACCGACGGGGGGGCCAGGGCTTTCTTT
15	NA	NA	TRBJ2-1	TRBV14	CASSQDIGLYNEQFF	TGTGCCAGCAGCCAAGATATAGGCCTGTACAATGAGCAGTTCTTC
14	NA	NA	TRBJ2-5	TRBV27	CASSSWTEQETQYF	TGTGCCAGCAGTTCGTGGACAGAACAAGAGACCCAGTACTTC
13	NA	NA	TRBJ2-2	TRBV29-1	CSGTEMNTGELFF	TGCAGCGGTACAGAAATGAACACCGGGGAGCTGTTTTTT
14	NA	few	TRBJ1-1	TRBV10-3	CAISEDGPGTEAFF	TGTGCCATCAGTGAAGACGGCCCAGGCACTGAAGCTTTCTTT
16	TRBD2	NA	TRBJ2-2	TRBV7-3	CASSSKAGEGAGELFF	TGTGCCAGCAGCTCCAAGGCGGGAGAGGGCGCCGGGGAGCTGTTTTTT
14	TRBD2	NA	TRBJ2-3	TRBV7-9	CASIISGKPDTQYF	TGTGCCAGCATAATTAGCGGGAAGCCAGATACGCAGTATTTT
14	NA	medium-sized	TRBJ1-1	TRBV4-1	CASSHTGQGTEAFF	TGCGCCAGCAGCCACACAGGGCAGGGCACTGAAGCTTTCTTT
13	NA	few	TRBJ2-1	TRBV19	CASSRGSYNEQFF	TGTGCCAGTAGTAGAGGGAGTTACAATGAGCAGTTCTTC
16	NA	few	TRBJ2-5	TRBV28	CASSFPGDEKGETQYF	TGTGCCAGCAGTTTCCCCGGGGATGAAAAGGGAGAGACCCAGTACTTC
12	NA	NA	TRBJ1-1	TRBV7-9	CASSFKDTEAFF	TGTGCCAGCAGCTTCAAGGACACTGAAGCTTTCTTT
14	NA	few	TRBJ2-5	TRBV4-1	CASSQGVSQETQYF	TGCGCCAGCAGCCAAGGGGTCTCCCAAGAGACCCAGTACTTC
15	TRBD2	NA	TRBJ2-5	TRBV30	CAWSVLSVLAGGMNF	TGTGCCTGGAGTGTACTCTCGGTCCTAGCGGGAGGTATGAACTTC
15	NA	few	TRBJ2-7	TRBV7-8	CASSLVGRGSYEQYF	TGTGCCAGCAGCTTAGTAGGCAGGGGCTCCTACGAGCAGTACTTC
12	NA	NA	TRBJ2-7	TRBV5-1	CASSWDKEEQYF	TGCGCCAGCAGCTGGGACAAGGAAGAGCAGTACTTC
14	NA	NA	TRBJ1-1	TRBV4-3	CASSLQVGDTEAFF	TGCGCCAGCAGCCTACAGGTCGGGGACACTGAAGCTTTCTTT
13	TRBD2	NA	TRBJ2-1	TRBV7-6	CASSLRTSDEQFF	TGTGCCAGCAGCCTACGGACTAGCGATGAGCAGTTCTTC
15	NA	few	TRBJ2-2	TRBV7-9	CASSSTTANTGELFF	TGTGCCAGCAGCTCGACTACCGCGAACACCGGGGAGCTGTTTTTT
14	TRBD1	NA	TRBJ2-7	TRBV7-9	CASSLAGGRYEQYF	TGTGCCAGCAGCTTAGCAGGGGGCAGGTACGAGCAGTACTTC
13	NA	NA	TRBJ1-3	TRBV29-1	CSVLTVSGNTIYF	TGCAGCGTTTTAACAGTTTCTGGAAACACCATATATTTT
15	TRBD2	NA	TRBJ2-7	TRBV4-3	CASSQDPGLAGEQYF	TGCGCCAGCAGCCAGGATCCGGGACTAGCTGGGGAGCAGTACTTC
14	TRBD1	NA	TRBJ2-7	TRBV7-9	CASSASGTGNEQYF	TGTGCCAGCAGCGCCTCCGGGACAGGGAACGAGCAGTACTTC
16	NA	NA	TRBJ2-7	TRBV18	CASSPQRAALTYEQYF	TGTGCCAGCTCACCACAACGAGCGGCTCTCACCTACGAGCAGTACTTC